This passage covers 28 T cell receptor beta chains from one sample sequenced in a study of regulatory T cells in long-lasting Graves disease. The authors built TCR beta libraries using iRepertoire HTBI primers and Arm-PCR of CDR3 regions. TCRdb independently ran MiXCR on the multiplex PCR reads; one entry per CDR3 protein. Among about 440,000 distinct CDR3 sequences listed, 15% were seen once. Time point in this sample: newly diagnosed GD, antithyroid drugs for less than 3 months. The TCR library was made from RNA that had been extracted from PBMCs in TRIzol. These data were also filed under a second study, of T cells in Graves' hyperthyroidism and ophthalmopathy.

The sequences come from peripheral blood mononuclear cells (PBMCs), collected at new diagnosis, from a patient treated with antithyroid drugs. The receptors here all came from a woman aged 25 to 39 with Graves disease.

The table lists this clonotype with a few counts. The chain uses TRBV3-1 and TRBJ2-1, with TRBD2 identical over 15 bases. J gave up 4 bases and V 4 bases, and 14 bases lay outside the gene matches. Germline CDR1 is LGHDT and CDR2 is YNNKEL (reference sequence). This CDR3 has 20 residues. CDR3 amino acids: CASSPWGLAGGWDTYNEQFF. The CDR3 DNA reads as TGTGCCAGCAGCCCCTGGGGACTAGCGGGAGGATGGGATACTTACAATGAGCAGTTCTTC.

This clonotype was detected many times. J is TRBJ2-2 and V is TRBV6-1, with 7 bases that match TRBD2. V was pared by 7 bases and J by 5 bases, with 13 bases of the junction left unmatched. The CDR3 is 16 residues long. Germline lookup yields CDR1 MNHNS and CDR2 SASEGT. The CDR3 coding sequence is TGTGCCAGCACTCAAGGGGCGGGAGTAACAACCGGGGAGCTGTTTTTT. Encoded protein: CASTQGAGVTTGELFF.

In the case of this clonotype: This likely traces to a read error, being one base from a far larger clone. This chain joins TRBV7-2 and TRBJ2-5; TRBD1 is a possible D gene (7 bases). Germline CDR1 and CDR2: SGHTA and FQGNSA. The CDR3 sequence is 15 residues long. Trimming took 3 bases from V and 5 from J, leaving 16 bases between them. CDR3 sequence reads: CTSSFSLSGGETQYF. The DNA for the CDR3 is TGTACCAGCAGCTTTAGCTTGTCAGGGGGGGAGACCCAGTACTTC.

This clonotype has a count of ten or more. The chain uses TRBV7-9 and TRBJ2-7, with D perhaps given as TRBD1 or TRBD2 (5 bases each). CDR1 SEHNR and CDR2 FQNEAQ come from the germline V gene (reference sequence). The CDR3 has 16 amino acids. V was shortened by 5 bases and J by 1 base, with 18 bases between the two germline ends. Here the CDR3 DNA reads TGTGCCAGCAGCCGCGTGGCCGGGACCTTATCCTACGAGCAGTACTTC. Its protein product is CASSRVAGTLSYEQYF.

This clonotype has ten or more counts. This chain uses TRBV7-9 with TRBJ2-1; D is tentatively TRBD1 or TRBD2 (5 bases each). Germline CDR1 and CDR2: SEHNR and FQNEAQ (reference sequence). There are 14 residues in the CDR3. V was clipped by 5 bases and J by 7 bases, with 15 bases between them. For the CDR3, the DNA is TGTGCCAGCAGCGCCCGGGACCGGGTGAATGAGCAGTTCTTC. The encoded protein is CASSARDRVNEQFF. Complete variable domain (other parts from reference TRBV7-9 and TRBJ2-1): DTGVSQNPRHKITKRGQNVTFRCDPISEHNRLYWYRQTLGQGPEFLTYFQNEAQLEKSRLLSDRFSAERPKGSFSTLEIQRTEQGDSAMYLCASSARDRVNEQFFGPGTRLTVL.

This clonotype was recorded a few times. This rearrangement joins TRBV10-3 to TRBJ1-6; D not certain. The V and J ends lost 0 bases and 4 bases respectively, with 10 bases between them. CDR3 length equals 16 residues. CDR1 is ENHRY and CDR2 is SYGVKD in the germline V gene. The DNA for the CDR3 is TGTGCCATCAGTGAGTCCTGCGGACGGTATAATTCACCCCTCCACTTT. It yields the protein CAISESCGRYNSPLHF.

This clonotype showed up many times. This chain uses TRBV18 with TRBJ2-7, with 8 bases lining up with TRBD1. The CDR3 length is 14 residues. The V gene's germline CDR1 is KGHSH and CDR2 LQKENI. The V gene end was trimmed by 8 bases and the J gene end by 2 bases; junction bases not matched to a gene: 8. CDR3 nucleotide sequence: TGTGCCAGCAGTCCAGGGGGCGGAACCTACGAGCAGTACTTC. Its protein product is CASSPGGGTYEQYF.

Many counts were recorded for this clonotype. The CDR3 DNA sequence: TGTGCCAGCTTGCAGGGGTCAGACACAGATACGCAGTATTTT. It is translated as CASLQGSDTDTQYF. The chain uses TRBV2 and TRBJ2-3; D is possibly TRBD1 (6 bases). CDR1 is SNHLY, CDR2 FYNNEI, per germline. CDR3 size: 14 residues. V was shortened by 8 bases and J by 2 bases, with 14 bases between the two germline ends.

This clonotype was observed many times. The V call is TRBV7-3, the J call TRBJ2-3; D not resolved. The CDR3 spans 13 residues. Germline V lookup: CDR1 SGHTA, CDR2 FQGTGA. V was pared by 7 bases and J by 6 bases, with 14 bases between. CDR3 amino acids: CASTSAREDTQYF. CDR3 in DNA: TGTGCCAGCACGAGCGCTCGAGAGGATACGCAGTATTTT. Looking up the rest from reference TRBV7-3 and TRBJ2-3 gives the full variable domain: GAGVSQTPSNKVTEKGKYVELRCDPISGHTALYWYRQSLGQGPEFLIYFQGTGAADDSGLPNDRFFAVRPEGSVSTLKIQRTERGDSAVYLCASTSAREDTQYFGPGTRLTVL.

This clonotype was found a few times. This could be a read error, since a much larger clone is one nucleotide away. The CDR3 spells CASSLGWWAGNIQYF. CDR3 nucleotides: TGTGCCAGCAGCTTGGGTTGGTGGGCCGGAAACATTCAGTACTTC. The chain links TRBV11-3 to TRBJ2-4; D unclear. Germline CDR1 reads SGHNT; CDR2 reads YENEEA. V was clipped by 3 bases and J by 6 bases, with 15 bases between them. This CDR3 spans 15 amino acids.

Comments on this clonotype: A single base separates this from a much larger clone, so it may be a read error. This rearrangement joins TRBV5-6 to TRBJ2-5; no firm D call. The J call is doubtful: the DNA matches TRBJ2-1 better. CDR1 and CDR2 (germline): SGHDT, YYEEEE. This CDR3 contains 14 residues. CDR3 nucleotides: TGTGCCAGCAGCCCCGGACCTAACAAAGAGACCCAGTTCTTC. It codes for CASSPGPNKETQFF.

The genes are TRBV15 and TRBJ1-6; 11 bases are a match to TRBD1. Germline V gene lookup returns CDR1 LNHNV and CDR2 YYDKDF (reference sequence). CDR3 size: 15 residues. Trimming took 2 bases from V and 7 from J; bases not matched to a gene: 1. The CDR3 spells CATSRRTGGNSPLHF. DNA for the CDR3: TGTGCCACCAGCAGAAGGACAGGGGGCAATTCACCCCTCCACTTT.

This sequence joins TRBV12-3 or TRBV12-4 and TRBJ1-2; D remains ambiguous. The CDR3 spans 13 residues. Trimming removed 0 bases at V and 9 bases at J, with 11 bases between. As DNA, the CDR3 is TGTGCCAGCAGTTTAGCGGTGGCAGCCCGCTACACCTTC. Its protein product is CASSLAVAARYTF.

The sample holds many counts of this clonotype. The DNA for the CDR3 is TGTGCCAGCAGCTTAGCCACCAACACCGGGGAGCTGTTTTTT. Its translation: CASSLATNTGELFF. The chain couples TRBV7-2 to TRBJ2-2, with D unresolved. The CDR3 is made up of 14 amino acids. V lost 0 bases, J lost 2 bases, and 4 bases lay in between. Germline-derived CDR1 and CDR2 are SGHTA and FQGNSA. The full variable domain, with the rest looked up from reference TRBV7-2 and TRBJ2-2, is GAGVSQSPSNKVTEKGKDVELRCDPISGHTALYWYRQSLGQGLEFLIYFQGNSAPDKSGLPSDRFSAERTGGSVSTLTIQRTQQEDSAVYLCASSLATNTGELFFGEGSRLTVL.

The J gene is TRBJ2-7, the V gene TRBV4-1; the match to TRBD1 covers 9 bases. The V segment lost 3 bases and the J segment 4 bases; nucleotides outside the gene matches: 10. Germline CDR1 MGHRA, CDR2 YSYEKL. The CDR3 is 16 residues long. In DNA form, the CDR3 reads TGCGCCAGCAGCCACCGACTCCGGGACAGGGAGTACGAGCAGTACTTC. Its protein product is CASSHRLRDREYEQYF.

This clonotype was found many times. The DNA for the CDR3 is TGTGCCAGTGCCTCCGTGACAGTGAGCACAGATACGCAGTATTTT. It encodes CASASVTVSTDTQYF. The chain joins TRBV19 to TRBJ2-3, with D perhaps TRBD1 (5 bases). CDR3 size: 15 residues. The germline V gene has CDR1 LNHDA and CDR2 SQIVND (reference sequence). V was clipped by 8 bases and J by 0 bases, with 15 bases between them.

The genes are TRBV9 and TRBJ2-2, with 7 bases that match TRBD2. Germline V CDR1 and CDR2: SGDLS, YYNGEE. This CDR3 comprises 14 residues. V shed 7 bases and J 6 bases; nucleotides not matched to a gene: 9. For the CDR3, the DNA is TGTGCCAGCTCCCCAGGGAGGGCCTCCGGGGAGCTGTTTTTT. Its protein product is CASSPGRASGELFF.

This clonotype was seen repeatedly, ten times or more. The chain carries TRBV29-1 and TRBJ2-3; D is uncertain. This CDR3 has 12 amino acids. With 4 bases removed from V and 0 bases from J, the gap between germline ends came to 5 bases. Germline CDR1 reads SQVTM; CDR2 reads ANQGSEA. The CDR3 spells CSVGRSTDTQYF. CDR3 sequence (DNA): TGCAGCGTTGGCAGGAGCACAGATACGCAGTATTTT.

This clonotype has a count of ten or more. The chain combines TRBV20-1 with TRBJ2-7; TRBD2 is a possible D gene (5 bases). CDR1 is DFQATT, CDR2 SNEGSKA, per germline (reference sequence). Trimming left V 3 bases short and J 2 bases short, with 11 bases between. The CDR3 has 13 amino acids. As DNA, the CDR3 is TGCAGTGCTAGCGGGGAGCCGACCTACGAGCAGTACTTC. Protein: CSASGEPTYEQYF.

This clonotype appeared many times. This chain connects TRBV27 to TRBJ2-7; 8 bases are shared with TRBD2. Losses at the gene ends were 3 bases for V and 5 bases for J; bases not matched to a gene: 6. The germline V gene has CDR1 MNHEY and CDR2 SMNVEV (reference sequence). The CDR3 spans 14 residues. In DNA, the CDR3 is TGTGCCAGCAGTTTGCGGGAGGACCCGAACGAGCAGTACTTC. This translates into CASSLREDPNEQYF.

This clonotype was seen repeatedly, ten times or more. V and J are TRBV18 and TRBJ2-3; a weak D match, TRBD2 (7 bases). V lost 6 bases and J 1 base, leaving 17 bases between the germline ends. The CDR3 runs 16 residues. Germline lookup yields CDR1 KGHSH and CDR2 LQKENI. CDR3 loop: CASSPSGDIGTDTQYF. CDR3 nucleotides: TGTGCCAGCTCCCCAAGCGGGGACATCGGCACAGATACGCAGTATTTT.

This clonotype was found many times. The chain links TRBV20-1 to TRBJ2-4, with a weak D call TRBD2 (6 bases). The CDR3 covers 15 residues. The V end lost 3 bases, the J end lost 0 bases, and 12 bases lay between the germline ends. CDR1 is DFQATT and CDR2 is SNEGSKA in the germline V gene (reference sequence). In DNA, the CDR3 is TGCAGTGCTAGGGAGAGGGAGGTAGCCAAAAACATTCAGTACTTC. Residues: CSAREREVAKNIQYF.

This clonotype showed up many times. The V gene is TRBV2, the J gene TRBJ2-6; D might be TRBD1 (5 bases). Germline-derived CDR1 and CDR2 are SNHLY and FYNNEI. The V and J ends lost 6 bases and 0 bases respectively, with 24 bases between them. The CDR3 is 20 amino acids. CDR3 DNA: TGTGCCAGCAGCTCAGGCCTGACGTGGGGCAGCCCCTCTGGGGCCAACGTCCTGACTTTC. Protein product: CASSSGLTWGSPSGANVLTF. The full variable domain, its missing parts supplied by reference TRBV2 and TRBJ2-6, is EPEVTQTPSHQVTQMGQEVILRCVPISNHLYFYWYRQILGQKVEFLVSFYNNEISEKSEIFDDQFSVERPDGSNFTLKIRSTKLEDSAMYFCASSSGLTWGSPSGANVLTFGAGSRLTVL.

The table lists this clonotype with a few counts. The chain employs TRBV3-1 and TRBJ2-3; TRBD2 aligns across 7 bases. This CDR3 has 15 amino acids. Unmatched junction bases numbered 4, after V lost 4 bases and J lost 0 bases. CDR1 and CDR2 (germline): LGHDT, YNNKEL (reference sequence). This CDR3 is CASSRAGPSTDTQYF. In DNA form, the CDR3 reads TGTGCCAGCAGCCGAGCGGGACCCAGCACAGATACGCAGTATTTT.

This clonotype has a count of ten or more. J is TRBJ2-7 and V is TRBV5-1; 9 nucleotides align to TRBD2. V was clipped by 10 bases and J by 3 bases; unmatched bases: 11. Germline V CDR1 and CDR2: SGHRS, YFSETQ. The CDR3 totals 14 residues. CDR3 region: CACGSDSGSYEQYF. The DNA for the CDR3 is TGCGCCTGCGGAAGTGATAGCGGGAGCTACGAGCAGTACTTC.

This clonotype came up a few times. The chain is built from TRBV30 and TRBJ2-5, with 7 bases that match TRBD2. The CDR3 is 13 residues long. The germline V gene encodes CDR1 GTSNPN and CDR2 SVGIG (reference sequence). V lost 1 base and J lost 6; bases outside the gene matches: 5. The DNA of the CDR3 is TGTGCCTGGAGTGGGGGGAGGGCTCAGACCCAGTACTTC. This translates into CAWSGGRAQTQYF.

This clonotype occurred many times. The chain is built from TRBV18 and TRBJ2-3; D unclear. This CDR3 has 15 residues. Trimming stripped 5 bases from V and 4 bases from J, with 16 bases between. Germline assignment: CDR1 KGHSH and CDR2 LQKENI. CDR3 residues: CASSSHPTYADTQYF. DNA of the CDR3: TGTGCCAGCTCATCGCACCCTACATACGCAGATACGCAGTATTTT.

The chain links TRBV7-2 to TRBJ2-3, with 7 bases aligning to TRBD1. The CDR3 runs to 16 residues. With V trimmed by 3 bases and J by 0 bases, 6 bases remained unmatched. Germline CDR1 reads SGHTA; CDR2 reads FQGNSA. CDR3 sequence reads: CASSFRAGGSTDTQYF. The CDR3 DNA reads as TGTGCCAGCAGCTTTCGGGCAGGGGGAAGCACAGATACGCAGTATTTT.